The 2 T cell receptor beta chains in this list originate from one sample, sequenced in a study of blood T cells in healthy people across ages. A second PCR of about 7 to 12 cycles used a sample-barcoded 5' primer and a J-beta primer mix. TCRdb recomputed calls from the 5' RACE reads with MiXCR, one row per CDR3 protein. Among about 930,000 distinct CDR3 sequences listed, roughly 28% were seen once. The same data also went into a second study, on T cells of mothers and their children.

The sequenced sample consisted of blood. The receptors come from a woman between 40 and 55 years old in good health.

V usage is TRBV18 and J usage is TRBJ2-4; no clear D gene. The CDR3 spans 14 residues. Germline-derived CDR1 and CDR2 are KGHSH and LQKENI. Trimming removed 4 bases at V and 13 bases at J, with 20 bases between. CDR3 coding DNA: TGTGCCAGCTCACTCGGGCAGGTCCCTTTGGAGCAGTACTTC. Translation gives CASSLGQVPLEQYF.

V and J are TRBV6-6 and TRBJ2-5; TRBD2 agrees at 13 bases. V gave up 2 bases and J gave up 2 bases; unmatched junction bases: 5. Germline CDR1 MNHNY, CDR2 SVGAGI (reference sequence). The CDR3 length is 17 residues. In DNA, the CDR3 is TGTGCCAGCAGTTACCCGGGACTAGCGGGAACACAAGAGACCCAGTACTTC. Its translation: CASSYPGLAGTQETQYF.